Each of the 26 T cell receptor beta chains below was sequenced from the same sample in a study of blood T cell repertoires in COVID-19 (dated by TCRdb to 2018 to 2021). Library prep was done by the immunoSEQ multiplex PCR assay. What TCRdb holds here is the immuneACCESS table cut down to in-frame rearrangements. Part of the clones is not present; checked against another copy, under half of the missing clones reflect an unresolved V gene, and the others are unexplained. The sample contains roughly 46,000 clones, about nine tenths of them found a single time. The ten largest clones represent around 15% of the sample. The sample consisted of peripheral blood. The origin of the receptors is a human donor in a cohort sampled during active COVID-19.

CDR3: CASSPGGGGSSYNEQFF. Here the CDR3 DNA reads TGTGCCAGCAGTCCCGGGGGAGGGGGGAGCTCCTACAATGAGCAGTTCTTC. The chain recombines TRBV27 with TRBJ2-1; possible D gene TRBD2, 7 bases. The V gene lost 5 bases and the J gene lost 0 bases, with 17 bases spanning the gap. CDR1 and CDR2 from the germline V gene are MNHEY and SMNVEV (reference sequence). The CDR3 extends over 17 amino acids.

This chain links TRBV5-5 with TRBJ2-2, with D perhaps matching TRBD1 (6 bases). This CDR3 contains 15 residues. CDR1 and CDR2 from the germline V gene are SGHKS and YYEKEE (reference sequence). V was clipped by 2 bases and J by 6 bases, with 14 bases between them. In DNA, the CDR3 is TGTGCCAGCAGCTTTTTCCTGAGGGGGTCCGGGGAGCTGTTTTTT. Translating it yields CASSFFLRGSGELFF.

This clone was seen only once. The chain combines TRBV6-4 with TRBJ2-5, with 11 positions matching TRBD2. There are 15 residues in the CDR3. In germline, CDR1 is MRHNA, CDR2 SNTAGT. Trimming removed 5 bases from V and 1 base from J; junction bases left unmatched: 3. CDR3 nucleotide sequence: TGTGCCAGCAGTCCTAGCGGGGGGACCCAAGAGACCCAGTACTTC. This codes for CASSPSGGTQETQYF.

The V gene is TRBV12-5, the J gene TRBJ2-7; 7 positions match TRBD1. Germline CDR1 reads LGHNT; CDR2 reads FRNRAP. V was clipped by 6 bases and J by 7 bases; unmatched bases: 12. The CDR3 contains 14 residues. In DNA, the CDR3 is TGTGCTAGTGGCCTAGGACAGGCCCTGGTGGAGCAGTACTTC. This sequence encodes CASGLGQALVEQYF.

V is TRBV5-1 and J is TRBJ2-1; 15 bases are shared with TRBD2. Germline lookup yields CDR1 SGHRS and CDR2 YFSETQ. The CDR3 is 18 amino acids. V was pared by 3 bases and J by 0 bases, with 4 bases of the junction left unmatched. Here the CDR3 DNA reads TGCGCCAGCAGCTCGGGACTAGCGGGAGGTGGCTCCTACAATGAGCAGTTCTTC. Protein product: CASSSGLAGGGSYNEQFF.

The gene calls are TRBV27 and TRBJ2-7, with D uncertain. Germline V lookup: CDR1 MNHEY, CDR2 SMNVEV (reference sequence). CDR3 length: 12 amino acids. The V and J ends lost 4 bases and 7 bases respectively, with 11 bases between them. CDR3 in DNA: TGTGCCAGCAGTTCTCCCCCCGGGGAGCAGTACTTC. It codes for CASSSPPGEQYF.

J is TRBJ2-3 and V is TRBV6-4, with 10 bases fitting TRBD1. The CDR3 length is 15 residues. V shed 4 bases and J 1 base; nucleotides not matched to a gene: 2. Germline V gene data show CDR1 as MRHNA and CDR2 as SNTAGT. CDR3 nucleotides: TGTGCCAGCAGTGGAGGGACAGGGGGCACAGATACGCAGTATTTT. It yields the protein CASSGGTGGTDTQYF.

The chain combines TRBV7-3 with TRBJ2-3; the match to TRBD2 covers 8 bases. V lost 6 bases, J lost 0 bases, and 5 bases stayed unmatched. Germline V CDR1 and CDR2: SGHTA, FQGTGA. The CDR3 length is 15 residues. The CDR3 here is CASRASGGSTDTQYF. CDR3 in DNA: TGTGCCAGCAGAGCAAGCGGGGGTAGCACAGATACGCAGTATTTT.

V is TRBV5-5 and J is TRBJ2-2; the match to TRBD1 covers 8 bases. CDR1 and CDR2 (germline): SGHKS, YYEKEE (reference sequence). CDR3 length: 18 amino acids. Trimming removed 0 bases from V and 6 bases from J; junction bases left unmatched: 13. The CDR3 reads CASSLVFWTGKDAGELFF. The CDR3 region has the DNA TGTGCCAGCAGCTTGGTTTTCTGGACAGGGAAGGATGCCGGGGAGCTGTTTTTT.

This chain links TRBV6-2 or TRBV6-3 with TRBJ2-5, with 11 bases matching TRBD2. The CDR3 totals 14 residues. V gave up 5 bases and J gave up 5 bases; unmatched junction bases: 4. Per the germline V gene, CDR1 is MNHEY and CDR2 is SVGEGT. Here the CDR3 reads CASSPTSGGETQYF. CDR3 nucleotide sequence: TGTGCCAGCAGTCCAACTAGCGGGGGTGAGACCCAGTACTTC.

The sample holds one count of this clone. The chain employs TRBV27 and TRBJ2-1; TRBD2 is a possible D gene (6 bases). The CDR3 has 16 residues. From germline, CDR1 is MNHEY and CDR2 SMNVEV (reference sequence). The V end was cut by 2 bases, the J end by 2 bases, with 13 bases between. The CDR3 reads CASSLGSRGTYNEQFF. CDR3 DNA sequence: TGTGCCAGCAGTTTAGGATCTCGCGGGACCTACAATGAGCAGTTCTTC.

The chain couples TRBV6-5 to TRBJ2-3, with D possibly matching TRBD1 (7 bases). With 0 bases removed from V and 7 bases from J, the gap between germline ends came to 14 bases. The CDR3 is made up of 15 amino acids. Looked up from germline, CDR1 is MNHEY and CDR2 is SVGAGI. CDR3 residues: CASSYSRRGLYTQYF. CDR3 nucleotides: TGTGCCAGCAGTTACTCGAGGAGGGGGCTCTATACGCAGTATTTT.

This sequence joins TRBV18 and TRBJ2-7, with 7 bases aligning to TRBD2. This CDR3 contains 15 residues. CDR1 and CDR2 from the germline V gene are KGHSH and LQKENI. J gave up 1 base and V 0 bases, and 3 bases lay outside the gene matches. The CDR3 region has the DNA TGTGCCAGCTCACCACCCTCGCGGGAGTCCTACGAGCAGTACTTC. It codes for CASSPPSRESYEQYF.

CDR3 in amino acids: CASSLAGGRDEQYF. In DNA, the CDR3 is TGCGCCAGCAGCTTGGCGGGAGGAAGGGACGAGCAGTACTTC. The chain recombines TRBV5-1 with TRBJ2-7; 7 bases agree with TRBD2. The CDR3 extends over 14 amino acids. Germline V gives CDR1 SGHRS, CDR2 YFSETQ. The ends lost 0 bases at V and 5 bases at J; junction bases unmatched: 5. The entire variable domain, with the rest obtained from reference TRBV5-1 and TRBJ2-7, is as follows: KAGVTQTPRYLIKTRGQQVTLSCSPISGHRSVSWYQQTPGQGLQFLFEYFSETQRNKGNFPGRFSGRQFSNSRSEMNVSTLELGDSALYLCASSLAGGRDEQYFGPGTRLTVT.

The rearrangement uses TRBV7-2 and TRBJ2-7; TRBD2 is a possible D gene (6 bases). V lost 5 bases and J 3 bases, leaving 20 bases between the germline ends. Germline lookup yields CDR1 SGHTA and CDR2 FQGNSA. CDR3 size: 16 residues. CDR3 DNA: TGTGCCAGCAGCCGTTCTCCGGCGGGGTCCGGCTACGAGCAGTACTTC. Translated, it gives CASSRSPAGSGYEQYF.

This chain links TRBV7-8 with TRBJ2-7, with 10 bases identical to TRBD2. The V and J ends lost 5 bases and 4 bases, in that order; junction bases with no gene match: 8. Germline-derived CDR1 and CDR2 are SGHVS and FQNEAQ. This CDR3 has 15 amino acids. CDR3 in DNA: TGTGCCAGCAGCCCCAGGACTAGCGGTTATTACGAGCAGTACTTC. Amino acid sequence: CASSPRTSGYYEQYF.

The V and J genes are TRBV29-1 and TRBJ1-1, with 7 bases identical to TRBD1. The V and J ends lost 4 bases and 1 base, in that order; junction bases with no gene match: 3. The CDR3 runs to 13 residues. Germline loops: CDR1 SQVTM, CDR2 ANQGSEA. DNA for the CDR3: TGCAGCGTTGCACAGGGGCAGAACACTGAAGCTTTCTTT. It yields the protein CSVAQGQNTEAFF.

The gene calls are TRBV19 and TRBJ2-5; D is ambiguous. The CDR3 runs to 13 residues. Germline CDR1 and CDR2: LNHDA and SQIVND (reference sequence). Trimming cost V 1 base and J 3 bases, with 6 bases left between them. The CDR3 sequence: CASSIATEETQYF. The CDR3 DNA follows: TGTGCCAGTAGTATAGCGACTGAAGAGACCCAGTACTTC.

The V call is TRBV27, the J call TRBJ1-1, with D perhaps TRBD1 (6 bases). V was clipped by 8 bases and J by 4 bases, with 20 bases between them. Germline V gene data show CDR1 as MNHEY and CDR2 as SMNVEV (reference sequence). This CDR3 is 15 amino acids long. CDR3: CASGPRGRGGTEAFF. Written as DNA, the CDR3 is TGTGCCAGCGGCCCCCGGGGGCGCGGGGGCACTGAAGCTTTCTTT.

The chain uses TRBV7-6 and TRBJ2-7; D possibly corresponds to TRBD1 (5 bases). The germline CDR1 and CDR2 sequences are SGHVS and FNYEAQ. The ends were cut back, 1 base at V and 3 bases at J, with 7 bases in the middle. The CDR3 contains 13 residues. For the CDR3, the DNA is TGTGCCAGCAGCTTAGAACAGGACTACGAGCAGTACTTC. Its protein is CASSLEQDYEQYF.

The chain uses TRBV5-1 and TRBJ2-7; 8 bases align to TRBD2. Unmatched junction bases numbered 4, after V lost 2 bases and J lost 3 bases. This CDR3 is built from 14 residues. In germline, CDR1 is SGHRS, CDR2 YFSETQ. Written as DNA, the CDR3 is TGCGCCAGCAGCTTACTAGCGGAGGGCTACGAGCAGTACTTC. This codes for CASSLLAEGYEQYF. The variable domain in full, completed from reference TRBV5-1 and TRBJ2-7, reads KAGVTQTPRYLIKTRGQQVTLSCSPISGHRSVSWYQQTPGQGLQFLFEYFSETQRNKGNFPGRFSGRQFSNSRSEMNVSTLELGDSALYLCASSLLAEGYEQYFGPGTRLTVT.

This clone occurred once. The chain is built from TRBV7-3 and TRBJ1-1; maybe TRBD1 (6 bases). Trimming left V 1 base short and J 1 base short, with 13 bases between. The CDR3 totals 16 residues. Germline V gives CDR1 SGHTA, CDR2 FQGTGA. The CDR3 sequence: CASSLNLRDTNTEAFF. The CDR3 coding sequence is TGTGCCAGCAGCTTAAATCTAAGGGACACGAACACTGAAGCTTTCTTT.

The chain has TRBV5-1 and TRBJ2-3, with 9 bases lining up with TRBD2. Germline CDR1 reads SGHRS; CDR2 reads YFSETQ. The trim removed 0 bases at V and 3 bases at J, leaving 5 bases unmatched. This CDR3 comprises 16 residues. CDR3 protein: CASSLVVSGGTDTQYF. The CDR3 DNA reads TGCGCCAGCAGCTTGGTAGTCAGCGGGGGGACAGATACGCAGTATTTT.

This chain links TRBV3-1 (or the pseudogene TRBV3-2) with TRBJ2-5; TRBD2 matches at 9 bases. Unmatched junction bases numbered 7, after V lost 1 base and J lost 4 bases. The CDR3 covers 16 residues. Germline V lookup: CDR1 LGHDT, CDR2 YNNKEL (reference sequence). The chain's CDR3 is CASSQVERGALETQYF. In DNA form, the CDR3 reads TGTGCCAGCAGCCAAGTTGAGCGGGGGGCTCTAGAGACCCAGTACTTC.

The chain joins TRBV5-1 to TRBJ2-1; D might be TRBD2 (5 bases). Germline values: CDR1 SGHRS, CDR2 YFSETQ. The CDR3 totals 15 residues. Trimming cost V 0 bases and J 0 bases, with 7 bases left between them. The CDR3 here is CASSLGETSYNEQFF. The CDR3, as DNA: TGCGCCAGCAGCTTGGGGGAGACCTCCTACAATGAGCAGTTCTTC.

This chain links TRBV11-2 with TRBJ1-1; TRBD1 might be the D (5 bases). Per germline, CDR1 SGHAT and CDR2 FQNNGV. The CDR3 has 13 amino acids. The germline V and J ends were trimmed by 6 bases and 1 base, with 9 bases remaining between them. CDR3 sequence: CASRGHSNTEAFF. The DNA of the CDR3 is TGTGCCAGCAGAGGACACTCGAACACTGAAGCTTTCTTT.